The rows below give T cell receptor beta chains drawn from one sample of a study of T cells in localized non-small cell lung cancer. Sequencing was performed with immunoSEQ multiplex PCR; in TCRdb, only in-frame clones are kept and a portion is missing. The sample lists 24,000 or so clones, 88% seen once, with roughly 9.9% in the top ten. This material consisted of peripheral blood mononuclear cells, taken before any cancer treatment. Receptor source: a woman between 35 and 70 years old with stage III lung adenocarcinoma. Both conserved end residues are part of each CDR3. A D gene is named only where the DNA matches it firmly. A clone size is listed for some rows: how often the clone was seen (once, few, many), or a class if it is expanded.

D,J,V,size,DNA,CDR3
.,TRBJ2-3,TRBV18,.,TGTGCCAGCTCACCGGTCGGATCTAGCACAGATACGCAGTATTTT,CASSPVGSSTDTQYF
.,TRBJ1-5,TRBV7-9,.,TGTGCCAGCAGCATCGGGCAGGGTGGAAGGGACGGCAATCAGCCCCAGCATTTT,CASSIGQGGRDGNQPQHF
.,TRBJ1-1,TRBV7-8,.,TGTGCCAGCAGCTTACGGGGATTGAACACTGAAGCTTTCTTT,CASSLRGLNTEAFF
.,TRBJ1-3,TRBV5-6,.,TGTGCCAGCAGCTTGTGGTATTCGGCATCTCCGAGCTCTGGAAACACCATATATTTT,CASSLWYSASPSSGNTIYF
TRBD1,TRBJ1-2,TRBV5-6,.,TGTGCCAGCAGCTACTCAACCGGGACAGGCATCTTC,CASSYSTGTGIF
.,TRBJ1-4,TRBV9,.,TGTGCCAGCAGCGTAGACCCGGGCGAAAAACTGTTTTTT,CASSVDPGEKLFF
.,TRBJ2-3,TRBV7-3,.,TGTGCCAGCAGCCAAAAGGGAGTCAGGACAGATACGCAGTATTTT,CASSQKGVRTDTQYF
.,TRBJ2-1,TRBV11-2,.,TGTGCCAGCAGCTTAGCTGCAGGGACGAATGAGCAGTTCTTC,CASSLAAGTNEQFF
.,TRBJ1-5,TRBV5-1,.,TGCGCCAGCAGCTTGGGGGACCGATACGGCAATCAGCCCCAGCATTTT,CASSLGDRYGNQPQHF
.,TRBJ2-1,TRBV11-2,.,TGTGCCAGCAGCTTATCATCGGGTACTTCCTACAATGAGCAGTTCTTC,CASSLSSGTSYNEQFF
.,TRBJ2-3,TRBV19,.,TGTGCCAGTAGTATAGGACAGGTAGTAGCAGATACGCAGTATTTT,CASSIGQVVADTQYF
.,TRBJ2-5,TRBV19,.,TGTGCCAGTAGTGGGCTAGCGTCTGAGACCCAGTACTTC,CASSGLASETQYF
.,TRBJ2-3,TRBV5-4,.,TGTGCCAGCAGCTTGTTTGCGGATACGCAGTATTTT,CASSLFADTQYF
TRBD1,TRBJ1-6,TRBV2,.,TGTGCCAGCAGTCTGGACAGGGGAGGGTCACCCCTCCACTTT,CASSLDRGGSPLHF
.,TRBJ2-6,TRBV5-1,.,TGCGCCAGCAGCGATAAACTACTGTCGGGGGCCAACGTCCTGACTTTC,CASSDKLLSGANVLTF
.,TRBJ1-1,TRBV18,.,TGTGCCAGCTCATCCACAGGGATGAACACTGAAGCTTTCTTT,CASSSTGMNTEAFF
.,TRBJ1-5,TRBV18,once,TGTGCCACCCACGGGGGGAACAATCAGCCCCAGCATTTT,CATHGGNNQPQHF
TRBD1,TRBJ2-5,TRBV27,.,TGTGCCAGCAGTTCAGGACAGGGTAGACGCCACCAAAAAGAGACCCAGTACTTC,CASSSGQGRRHQKETQYF
.,TRBJ1-1,TRBV5-1,.,TGCGCCAGCAGCTCATCGGCGGGCAGGACGACTAACACTGAAGCTTTCTTT,CASSSSAGRTTNTEAFF
TRBD2,TRBJ2-1,TRBV5-4,.,TGTGCCAGCAGCTTTAGCGGGAGGGCCGTGAATGAGCAGTTCTTC,CASSFSGRAVNEQFF
.,TRBJ1-5,TRBV6-5,.,TGTGCCAGCAGGGCAACTCGGAATCAGCCCCAGCATTTT,CASRATRNQPQHF
.,TRBJ1-5,TRBV6-1,.,TGTGCCAGCAGTGATGCAGGGAGGGGGTTTCAGCCCCAGCATTTT,CASSDAGRGFQPQHF
TRBD2,TRBJ2-1,TRBV9,.,TGTGCCAGCAGCGTGCAGGCGGGGGGTTACAATGAGCAGTTCTTC,CASSVQAGGYNEQFF
TRBD1,TRBJ2-7,TRBV29-1,.,TGCAGCGTTGTCGGGACAGGGGGAGGTGGGAGCTACGAGCAGTACTTC,CSVVGTGGGGSYEQYF
.,TRBJ2-5,TRBV7-6,.,TGTGCCAGCAGCTTATTCATAGAGACCCAGTACTTC,CASSLFIETQYF
.,TRBJ1-3,TRBV19,.,TGTGCCAGTAGTATTGGACTAATCTCTGGAAACACCATATATTTT,CASSIGLISGNTIYF
.,TRBJ1-2,TRBV2,.,TGTGCCAGCAGCTTGGGGGGGGTCCGGTCTGCTGGCTACACCTTC,CASSLGGVRSAGYTF
TRBD1,TRBJ2-7,TRBV7-2,.,TGTGCCAGCAGCTTAGGGGGACAGGGTATCTACGAGCAGTACTTC,CASSLGGQGIYEQYF
TRBD1,TRBJ2-4,TRBV27,.,TGTGCCAGCAGTCGGACAGGGGGTCGGAAAAACATTCAGTACTTC,CASSRTGGRKNIQYF
TRBD2,TRBJ2-1,TRBV7-2,.,TGTGCCAGCAGCCAAGCGGGAGTTAAGCAGTTCTTC,CASSQAGVKQFF
.,TRBJ2-1,TRBV7-3,.,TGTGCCAGCAGCTTACCCCGACAGGACTTCTACAATGAGCAGTTCTTC,CASSLPRQDFYNEQFF
.,TRBJ1-5,TRBV15,.,TGTGCCACCAGCAGAGTAAACCGAAATCAGCCCCAGCATTTT,CATSRVNRNQPQHF
.,TRBJ2-6,TRBV4-1,.,TGCGCCAGCAGCCAAGATTATTCCAGGACAACGCGCTCTGGGGCCAACGTCCTGACTTTC,CASSQDYSRTTRSGANVLTF
TRBD1,TRBJ1-5,TRBV6-5,.,TGTGCCAGCAGCCCGACAGGGTATCAGCCCCAGCATTTT,CASSPTGYQPQHF
TRBD2,TRBJ2-5,TRBV2,.,TGTGCCAGCAGTGTAATTAGTAGCGGGGGTACCCAAGAGACCCAGTACTTC,CASSVISSGGTQETQYF
TRBD2,TRBJ2-7,TRBV10-3,.,TGTGCCACCGGGGGGACTAGCGGGGGCTACGAGCAGTACTTC,CATGGTSGGYEQYF
.,TRBJ2-5,TRBV18,.,TGTGCCAGCTCTCACGACACCAATCGGGAGACCCAGTACTTC,CASSHDTNRETQYF
.,TRBJ2-3,TRBV9,.,TGTGCCAGCAGCGTAGATGGTAGCACAGATACGCAGTATTTT,CASSVDGSTDTQYF
TRBD2,TRBJ2-7,TRBV5-1,.,TGCGCCAGCAGCTTGGAGCGGGAGCTTACCTACGAGCAGTACTTC,CASSLERELTYEQYF
TRBD2,TRBJ2-1,TRBV5-1,.,TGCGCCAGCAGAGCGGGACTAGCGTCGAATGAGCAGTTCTTC,CASRAGLASNEQFF
TRBD1,TRBJ2-2,TRBV7-6,.,TGTGCCAGCAGCCCGCGGGACAGGGACACCGGGGAGCTGTTTTTT,CASSPRDRDTGELFF
TRBD2,TRBJ2-2,TRBV5-6,.,TGTGCCAGCAGCCGGGAGGTTCGCGCCGGGGAGCTGTTTTTT,CASSREVRAGELFF
TRBD2,TRBJ2-1,TRBV13,.,TGTGCCAGCAGCTCCCGCGGGGGGGCCGGTAATGAGCAGTTCTTC,CASSSRGGAGNEQFF
.,TRBJ1-5,TRBV6-5,.,TGTGCCAGCAGTTATGGGAGCAATCAGCCCCAGCATTTT,CASSYGSNQPQHF
TRBD1,TRBJ2-5,TRBV4-1,.,TGCGCCAGCAGCCAAGTAGCACAGGTCAGGGGGGAGACCCAGTACTTC,CASSQVAQVRGETQYF
.,TRBJ2-3,TRBV28,.,TGTGCCAGCAGTTTTAGAAACACAGATACGCAGTATTTT,CASSFRNTDTQYF
.,TRBJ2-7,TRBV5-4,.,TGTGCCAGCAGGTCACAGGGTATCAAGTCTGGGAACGAGCAGTACTTC,CASRSQGIKSGNEQYF
.,TRBJ2-5,TRBV16,.,TGTGCCAGCAGCCAATGGGGCGGTGGAACGGGGACCCAGTACTTC,CASSQWGGGTGTQYF
.,TRBJ2-3,TRBV19,.,TGTGCCAGTAGTATAATGATCGGGTCAAAAGATACGCAGTATTTT,CASSIMIGSKDTQYF
.,TRBJ1-2,TRBV7-8,.,TGTGCCAGCAGCTTAGCGTGGACAGACAACTATGGCTACACCTTC,CASSLAWTDNYGYTF
.,TRBJ2-3,TRBV2,.,TGTGCCAGCAGCCTGAGCGGATCAGGCACAGATACGCAGTATTTT,CASSLSGSGTDTQYF